This TCR beta chain was obtained from a study of molecular identifiers for immune sequencing clone quantification. Sorted naive CD8 T cells, roughly 20,000 to 1,100,000, were sequenced from 10%, 30% or 50% RNA. The sorting of naive CD8 T cells used the CD8+CD4-CCR7+CD45RA+ phenotype. J lost 4 bases, V lost 8 bases, and 10 bases had no gene match. This CDR3 contains 14 residues. Germline values: CDR1 SGHTA, CDR2 FQGTGA. General study findings and limits: Spiked Jurkat TCR RNA equivalent to one cell reportedly surfaced among approximately 990,000 naive cells. Should identical TCR molecules share a barcode, the sizes of highly expanded clones could be underestimated.

A single record per CDR3 protein comes from TCRdb applying MiXCR to the PCR reads. Seen here are hundreds of thousands of distinct CDR3 sequences, 20% to 25% observed once, and the top ten hold 0.81%. Turning to this clonotype: Its antigen remains unidentified.

The TCR originated in a human donor in good health. Some libraries in this study had Jurkat cell RNA spiked in. The material sequenced was naive CD8+ T cells from blood, with Jurkat cell RNA spiked in. Subset in this sample: FACS-sorted CD8+CD4-CCR7+CD45RA+ naive T cells. The rearrangement uses TRBV7-3 and TRBJ1-1, with 7 bases fitting TRBD1. CDR3 nucleotides: TGTGCCAGCGGCTCCGGCAACAGGGGCACTGAAGCTTTCTTT. Residues: CASGSGNRGTEAFF.